This T cell receptor (beta chain) was obtained from a study of cytomegalovirus exposure and HLA in healthy donors. Whole-study results and caveats: For TCR beta chains, V- and J-gene trimming was later linked to a missense DCLRE1C variant. There was a cluster of highly shared sequence variants that was likely a sequencing artifact.

The PCR contained 60 Vbeta and 13 Jbeta primers. Per the original data handling: About 10 million of 80 million to 85 million unique TCR beta chains were shared, per a later count. Sequencing used immunoSEQ multiplex PCR; TCRdb keeps in-frame clones, though not all of them. That table supplies the V and J calls and clone size; D and trimming were determined from the DNA. The sample has about 94,000 clones, around 84% seen once. As concerns this clone: Its specificity is not known.

CMV serostatus data were not documented for this donor. CDR3 length equals 14 residues. Germline lookup yields CDR1 SGHAT and CDR2 FQNNGV. The trim removed 5 bases at V and 0 bases at J, leaving 2 bases unmatched. This clonotype originated in a human donor in good health. J is TRBJ2-3 and V is TRBV11-2; 7 bases agree with TRBD2. The sample comprised PBMCs. The CDR3 sequence is CASSRSGSTDTQYF. Here the CDR3 DNA reads TGTGCCAGCAGCCGTAGCGGGAGCACAGATACGCAGTATTTT. Complete variable domain (other parts from reference TRBV11-2 and TRBJ2-3): EAGVAQSPRYKIIEKRQSVAFWCNPISGHATLYWYQQILGQGPKLLIQFQNNGVVDDSQLPKDRFSAERLKGVDSTLKIQPAKLEDSAVYLCASSRSGSTDTQYFGPGTRLTVL.